The table lists the clone carrying this T cell receptor (beta chain) with a few counts. The antigen remains undetermined. Germline V lookup: CDR1 MNHEY, CDR2 SMNVEV (reference sequence). This CDR3 contains 15 residues. V lost 3 bases and J lost 0, with 11 bases in between. TCRdb passed the 5' RACE reads through MiXCR, listing each CDR3 protein once. Among around 110,000 distinct CDR3 sequences listed, around 14% were seen once. The sample comes from a study of T-cell memory formation after mild COVID-19. Study-wide points: Mainly in CM and EM were contracting CD4+ clones; CD8+ were in EMRA.

The source of this sequence is a man aged 18 to 30 who had mild COVID-19 (a few samples of this study predate the infection). Cell type and time point are not known. This chain connects TRBV27 to TRBJ1-1, with D maybe TRBD1 (5 bases). Material for sequencing was PBMCs or a T cell subset sorted from them (not recorded which). The CDR3 coding sequence is TGTGCCAGCAGTTTGGGTAAGACAGTGAACACTGAAGCTTTCTTT. Translating gives CASSLGKTVNTEAFF.